A single sample gave rise to the 7 T cell receptor beta chains below, sequenced in a study of blood T cells in healthy people across ages. With a J-beta primer mix and a sample-barcoded 5' primer, a second PCR ran about 7 to 11 cycles. TCRdb passed the 5' RACE reads through MiXCR, listing each CDR3 protein once. The table lists just under 900,000 distinct CDR3 sequences, under 30% of them singletons. The sample comprised blood. The source of these receptors is a woman aged 80 or over in good health.

The CDR3 is CASSVGPDNSPLHF. As DNA, the CDR3 is TGTGCCAGCAGCGTAGGGCCGGATAATTCACCCCTCCACTTT. The V call is TRBV9, the J call TRBJ1-6; no clear D. CDR1 SGDLS and CDR2 YYNGEE come from the germline V gene. This CDR3 is built from 14 residues. V gave up 0 bases and J gave up 5 bases, with 6 bases separating them.

Many counts were recorded for this clonotype. The V and J genes are TRBV7-2 and TRBJ2-3; unclear D gene. Germline lookup yields CDR1 SGHTA and CDR2 FQGNSA. V was cut by 5 bases and J by 2 bases, with 5 bases left in between. CDR3 length equals 12 residues. CDR3 DNA sequence: TGTGCCAGCAGCCACTTCACAGATACGCAGTATTTT. This translates into CASSHFTDTQYF.

Comment on this clonotype: The final CDR3 position lacks the conserved phenylalanine or tryptophan, pointing to a likely read error. V is TRBV11-2 and J is TRBJ2-3; 8 bases line up with TRBD1. The CDR3 length is 16 residues. CDR1 is SGHAT, CDR2 FQNNGV, per germline. The CDR3 DNA reads TGCGCCAGCAGCCCGTCCCGTCAGGGGGCTAGAGATACGCAGTATTTG. Translation: CASSPSRQGARDTQYL.

In this sample, this clonotype turned up many times. This chain connects TRBV9 to TRBJ2-5; D is ambiguous. The germline CDR1 and CDR2 sequences are SGDLS and YYNGEE. The CDR3 is made up of 13 amino acids. Trimming stripped 2 bases from V and 1 base from J, with 6 bases between. The DNA of the CDR3 is TGTGCCAGCAGCGTTAACACCCAAGAGACCCAGTACTTC. It yields the protein CASSVNTQETQYF.

This clonotype was seen a few times. The rearrangement links TRBV3-1 to TRBJ1-1, with 8 bases matching TRBD1. The CDR3 extends over 15 amino acids. J was trimmed by 2 bases and V by 4 bases; bases with no gene match: 6. Germline values: CDR1 LGHDT, CDR2 YNNKEL (reference sequence). CDR3 bases: TGTGCCAGCAGCCGGCGACAGGGGACAAACACTGAAGCTTTCTTT. Amino acid sequence: CASSRRQGTNTEAFF.

This clonotype was detected only a few times. This chain joins TRBV7-2 and TRBJ1-1, with 8 bases identical to TRBD1. There are 15 residues in the CDR3. CDR1 and CDR2 (germline): SGHTA, FQGNSA. V was pared by 3 bases and J by 2 bases, with 5 bases of the junction left unmatched. CDR3 loop: CASSLSGGSNTEAFF. CDR3 coding DNA: TGTGCCAGCAGCTTGTCAGGGGGCTCTAACACTGAAGCTTTCTTT.

The V gene is TRBV28, the J gene TRBJ1-1; D uncertain. Trimming cost V 5 bases and J 0 bases, with 19 bases left between them. Germline values: CDR1 MDHEN, CDR2 SYDVKM. CDR3 length: 17 amino acids. CDR3: CASSTTKRTDMNTEAFF. The CDR3, as DNA: TGTGCCAGCAGTACCACGAAAAGGACGGATATGAACACTGAAGCTTTCTTT.